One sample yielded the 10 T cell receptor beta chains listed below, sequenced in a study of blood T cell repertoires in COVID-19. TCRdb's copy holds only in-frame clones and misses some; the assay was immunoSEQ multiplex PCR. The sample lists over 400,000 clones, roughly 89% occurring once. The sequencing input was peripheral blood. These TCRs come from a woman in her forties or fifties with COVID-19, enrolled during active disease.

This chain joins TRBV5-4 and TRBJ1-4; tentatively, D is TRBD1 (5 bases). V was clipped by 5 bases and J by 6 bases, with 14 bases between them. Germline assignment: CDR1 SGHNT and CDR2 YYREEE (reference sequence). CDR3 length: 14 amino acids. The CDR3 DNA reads TGTGCCAGCAGGGGTTTGGAACAGGATGAAAAACTGTTTTTT. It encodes CASRGLEQDEKLFF.

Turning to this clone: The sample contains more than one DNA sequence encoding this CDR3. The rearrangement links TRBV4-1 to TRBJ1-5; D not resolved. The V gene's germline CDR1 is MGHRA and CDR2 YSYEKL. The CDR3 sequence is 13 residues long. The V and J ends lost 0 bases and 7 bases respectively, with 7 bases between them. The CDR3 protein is CASSQDREQPQHF. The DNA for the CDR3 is TGCGCCAGCAGCCAAGATCGAGAACAGCCCCAGCATTTT.

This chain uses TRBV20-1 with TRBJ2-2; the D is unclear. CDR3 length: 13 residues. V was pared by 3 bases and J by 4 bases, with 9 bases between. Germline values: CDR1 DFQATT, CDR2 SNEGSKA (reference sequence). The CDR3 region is CSASKQSTGELFF. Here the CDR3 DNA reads TGCAGTGCTAGTAAGCAAAGCACCGGGGAGCTGTTTTTT.

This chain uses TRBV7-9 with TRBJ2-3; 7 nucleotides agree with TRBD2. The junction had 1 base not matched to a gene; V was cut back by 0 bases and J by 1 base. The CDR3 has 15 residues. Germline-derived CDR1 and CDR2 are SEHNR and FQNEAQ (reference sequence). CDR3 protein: CASSLATSGTDTQYF. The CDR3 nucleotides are TGTGCCAGCAGCTTAGCCACTAGCGGCACAGATACGCAGTATTTT.

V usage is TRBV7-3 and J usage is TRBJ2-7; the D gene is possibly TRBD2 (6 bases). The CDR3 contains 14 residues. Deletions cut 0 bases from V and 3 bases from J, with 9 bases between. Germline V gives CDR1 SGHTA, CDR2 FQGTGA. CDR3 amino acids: CASSLTIGGYEQYF. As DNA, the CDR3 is TGTGCCAGCAGCTTAACGATCGGGGGCTACGAGCAGTACTTC.

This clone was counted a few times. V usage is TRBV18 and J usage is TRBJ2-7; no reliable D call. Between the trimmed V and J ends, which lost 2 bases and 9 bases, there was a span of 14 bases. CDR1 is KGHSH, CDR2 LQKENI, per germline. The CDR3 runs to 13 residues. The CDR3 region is CASSPNTQDSQYF. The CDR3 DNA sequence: TGTGCCAGCTCACCAAACACCCAGGATTCGCAGTACTTC.

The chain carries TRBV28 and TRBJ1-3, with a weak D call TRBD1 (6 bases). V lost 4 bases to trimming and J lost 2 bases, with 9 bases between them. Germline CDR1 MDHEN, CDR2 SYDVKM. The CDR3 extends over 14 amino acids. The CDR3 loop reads CASSSYRAGNTIYF. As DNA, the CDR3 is TGTGCCAGCAGTTCCTACAGGGCTGGAAACACCATATATTTT.

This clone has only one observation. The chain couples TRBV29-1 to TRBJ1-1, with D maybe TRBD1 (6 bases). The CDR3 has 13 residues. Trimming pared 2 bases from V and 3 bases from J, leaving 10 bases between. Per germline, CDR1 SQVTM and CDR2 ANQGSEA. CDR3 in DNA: TGCAGCGTTGAAAAACAGGGCCACACTGAAGCTTTCTTT. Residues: CSVEKQGHTEAFF. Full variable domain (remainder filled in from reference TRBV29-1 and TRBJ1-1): SAVISQKPSRDICQRGTSLTIQCQVDSQVTMMFWYRQQPGQSLTLIATANQGSEATYESGFVIDKFPISRPNLTFSTLTVSNMSPEDSSIYLCSVEKQGHTEAFFGQGTRLTVV.

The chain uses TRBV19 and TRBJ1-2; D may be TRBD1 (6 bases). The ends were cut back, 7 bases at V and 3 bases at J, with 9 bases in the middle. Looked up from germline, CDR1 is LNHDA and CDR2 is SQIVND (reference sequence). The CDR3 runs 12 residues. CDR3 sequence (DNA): TGTGCCAGTACGAACAGGGACTATGGCTACACCTTC. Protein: CASTNRDYGYTF.

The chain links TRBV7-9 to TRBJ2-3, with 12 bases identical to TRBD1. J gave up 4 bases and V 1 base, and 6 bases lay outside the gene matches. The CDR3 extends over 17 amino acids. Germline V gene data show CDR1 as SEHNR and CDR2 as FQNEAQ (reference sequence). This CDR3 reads CASSLGRDRGQADTQYF. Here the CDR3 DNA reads TGTGCCAGCAGCTTAGGAAGGGACAGGGGGCAAGCAGATACGCAGTATTTT.